Each of the 2 T cell receptor beta chains below was sequenced from the same sample in a study of shared clonotypes between healthy human individuals. Assay: immunoSEQ multiplex PCR; the TCRdb copy retains only in-frame clones and omits some. The table shows over 2 million clones, with around 90% occurring only once. The source material was naive CD4+ T cells from PBMCs. Subset of the sample: CD45RA+ positively selected. The receptors originated from a man younger than 35 in good health. Some clones in this sample may be carry-over from other donors' samples.

Regarding this clone: Other nucleotide sequences from this sample produce the same CDR3. The V call is TRBV4-3, the J call TRBJ1-3; possibly TRBD1 for D (5 bases). CDR3 length: 15 amino acids. Trimming removed 0 bases at V and 2 bases at J, with 8 bases between. Germline V CDR1 and CDR2: LGHNA, YSLEER. In DNA, the CDR3 is TGCGCCAGCAGCCAAGACCGGGGGGCTGGAAACACCATATATTTT. Its translation: CASSQDRGAGNTIYF.

The chain combines TRBV15 with TRBJ1-5, with D unresolved. The CDR3 extends over 15 amino acids. V was clipped by 3 bases and J by 2 bases, with 11 bases between them. CDR1 is LNHNV, CDR2 YYDKDF, per germline (reference sequence). The DNA for the CDR3 is TGTGCCACCAGCAGGAAGAATGCGGGCAATCAGCCCCAGCATTTT. Translating gives CATSRKNAGNQPQHF.